The 31 T cell receptor beta chains in this list originate from one sample, sequenced in a study of T cell repertoires in aging, cancer and after chemotherapy. A mixed TRB-A/B primer pool amplified rearranged TRB by multiplex touch-down PCR. TCRdb reanalysed the multiplex PCR reads using MiXCR and keeps one entry per CDR3 protein. Seen here are around 6,700 distinct CDR3 sequences, approximately 50% observed once, and the top ten hold around 1.9%. TCR beta rearrangements were amplified from peripheral blood genomic DNA. The specimen sequenced was blood. These receptors were obtained from a human donor with a solid tumor.

The chain has TRBV5-6 and TRBJ2-3, with D uncertain. Trimming cost V 0 bases and J 2 bases, with 10 bases left between them. CDR1 is SGHDT, CDR2 YYEEEE, per germline. The CDR3 runs 15 residues. CDR3 sequence: CASSLDVGDTDTQYF. The CDR3 coding sequence is TGTGCCAGCAGCTTGGACGTAGGAGACACAGATACGCAGTATTTT. Combining the CDR3 with reference TRBV5-6 and TRBJ2-3 gives the whole variable domain DAGVTQSPTHLIKTRGQQVTLRCSPKSGHDTVSWYQQALGQGPQFIFQYYEEEERQRGNFPDRFSGHQFPNYSSELNVNALLLGDSALYLCASSLDVGDTDTQYFGPGTRLTVL.

This rearrangement joins TRBV19 to TRBJ1-1; D unresolved. The CDR3 contains 13 residues. Trimming removed 2 bases at V and 0 bases at J, with 4 bases between. CDR1 LNHDA and CDR2 SQIVND come from the germline V gene (reference sequence). CDR3 coding DNA: TGTGCCAGTAGTATATCCCTGAACACTGAAGCTTTCTTT. Translated: CASSISLNTEAFF.

V and J are TRBV18 and TRBJ2-7, with 7 bases lining up with TRBD2. V was clipped by 3 bases and J by 0 bases; unmatched bases: 5. CDR1 is KGHSH, CDR2 LQKENI, per germline. The CDR3 consists of 15 residues. CDR3 loop: CASSPISGFSYEQYF. The CDR3 bases are TGTGCCAGCTCACCGATTAGCGGGTTCTCCTACGAGCAGTACTTC.

The rearrangement joins TRBV10-3 to TRBJ2-3; 8 nucleotides align to TRBD1. The CDR3 consists of 17 residues. Germline V gives CDR1 ENHRY, CDR2 SYGVKD. The junction had 18 bases not matched to a gene; V was cut back by 10 bases and J by 3 bases. The CDR3 DNA reads as TGTGCCACCGCCGATCAAAAGGGACAGGTCTTGACAGATACGCAGTATTTT. Residues: CATADQKGQVLTDTQYF.

The chain has TRBV11-1 and TRBJ2-2; tentative D call: TRBD1 (5 bases). CDR1 and CDR2 from the germline V gene are SGHAT and FQDESV (reference sequence). V lost 4 bases, J lost 5 bases, and 17 bases lay in between. The CDR3 is 16 residues long. The CDR3 DNA reads as TGTGCCAGCAGCTCTGTCGCAGGGCCCGGGACCGGGGAGCTGTTTTTT. Encoded protein: CASSSVAGPGTGELFF.

This clonotype showed up just a few times. This chain joins TRBV6-1 and TRBJ2-7; the D is unclear. V was pared by 10 bases and J by 5 bases, with 15 bases between. CDR1 MNHNS and CDR2 SASEGT come from the germline V gene. The length of the CDR3 is 12 residues. As DNA, the CDR3 is TGTGCCACCACCCCGCATGGGGACGAGCAGTACTTC. Its translation: CATTPHGDEQYF.

In the case of this clonotype: Germline and junction disagree at one end, which may indicate a read error. The chain uses TRBV7-2 and TRBJ1-5; TRBD1 aligns across 7 bases. Germline CDR1 reads SGHTA; CDR2 reads FQGNSA. The CDR3 contains 16 residues. CDR3: CASSLGQGVSNQPKHF. CDR3 sequence (DNA): TGTGCCAGCAGCCTCGGGCAGGGGGTAAGCAATCAGCCCAAGCATTTT.

In this sample, this clonotype turned up once. V and J are TRBV29-1 and TRBJ2-3; TRBD2 aligns across 9 bases. Germline loops: CDR1 SQVTM, CDR2 ANQGSEA. The CDR3 runs to 14 residues. V shed 7 bases and J 5 bases; nucleotides not matched to a gene: 10. The CDR3 reads CSAPGLAMGDTQYF. Written as DNA, the CDR3 is TGCAGCGCCCCGGGACTAGCAATGGGAGATACGCAGTATTTT.

This clonotype was recorded a few times. The V and J genes are TRBV7-2 and TRBJ2-2; tentative D call: TRBD2 (6 bases). The CDR3 loop spans 16 amino acids. V shed 8 bases and J shed 4 bases, with 20 bases lying between them. Germline CDR1 and CDR2: SGHTA and FQGNSA. This CDR3 is CASSLEDRRVTGELFF. CDR3 sequence (DNA): TGTGCCAGCTCCCTCGAGGACCGGAGGGTCACCGGGGAGCTGTTTTTT.

CDR3 coding DNA: TGTGCCAGCAGCCCTACCGGGACAGGGATAGGTACGCAGTATTTT. Protein: CASSPTGTGIGTQYF. The rearrangement links TRBV6-5 to TRBJ2-3; 9 nucleotides line up with TRBD1. This CDR3 region has 15 residues. In germline, CDR1 is MNHEY, CDR2 SVGAGI. The V segment lost 6 bases and the J segment 8 bases; nucleotides outside the gene matches: 12.

J is TRBJ2-3 and V is TRBV29-1, with D perhaps matching TRBD2 (6 bases). V was trimmed by 2 bases and J by 4 bases, leaving 13 bases between them. CDR1 and CDR2 from the germline V gene are SQVTM and ANQGSEA. The CDR3 sequence is 14 residues long. CDR3 protein: CSVETRELADTQYF. For the CDR3, the DNA is TGCAGCGTTGAAACACGGGAGCTCGCAGATACGCAGTATTTT.

V gene TRBV5-6 combines with J gene TRBJ2-3, with 10 bases aligning to TRBD2. Germline assignment: CDR1 SGHDT and CDR2 YYEEEE. V trimming: 4 bases; J trimming: 2 bases; junction bases outside the gene matches: 4. The CDR3 is 15 amino acids. CDR3 DNA sequence: TGTGCCAGCAGCCCGGGACTAGCGAACACAGATACGCAGTATTTT. This sequence encodes CASSPGLANTDTQYF.

The chain uses TRBV11-2 and TRBJ2-7; 7 nucleotides align to TRBD2. The CDR3 sequence is 14 residues long. Germline CDR1 SGHAT, CDR2 FQNNGV. The ends lost 5 bases at V and 5 bases at J; junction bases unmatched: 9. CDR3 in amino acids: CASSPSRGVHEQYF. The CDR3, as DNA: TGTGCCAGCAGCCCCTCACGGGGGGTCCACGAGCAGTACTTC.

This clonotype was counted only a few times. The chain combines TRBV27 with TRBJ2-7; no reliable D call. The CDR3 extends over 13 amino acids. Trimming took 6 bases from V and 4 from J, leaving 13 bases between them. Looked up from germline, CDR1 is MNHEY and CDR2 is SMNVEV (reference sequence). The CDR3 spells CASSLGLTYEQYF. Here the CDR3 DNA reads TGTGCCAGCAGCCTAGGGTTAACATACGAGCAGTACTTC.

This clonotype has only a few counts. V usage is TRBV5-1 and J usage is TRBJ1-1; D uncertain. The germline V gene encodes CDR1 SGHRS and CDR2 YFSETQ. V was clipped by 0 bases and J by 0 bases, with 3 bases between them. The CDR3 is 13 residues long. Written as DNA, the CDR3 is TGCGCCAGCAGCTTGGCCTTGAACACTGAAGCTTTCTTT. The encoded protein is CASSLALNTEAFF. Full variable domain (rest looked up from reference TRBV5-1 and TRBJ1-1): KAGVTQTPRYLIKTRGQQVTLSCSPISGHRSVSWYQQTPGQGLQFLFEYFSETQRNKGNFPGRFSGRQFSNSRSEMNVSTLELGDSALYLCASSLALNTEAFFGQGTRLTVV.

This clonotype was picked up a small number of times. The gene calls are TRBV19 and TRBJ2-3, with D unclear. CDR1 and CDR2 (germline): LNHDA, SQIVND (reference sequence). Trimming shortened V by 4 bases and J by 2 bases, and 10 bases separated the two germline ends. The CDR3 consists of 14 residues. The CDR3 protein is CASSRRYFTDTQYF. In nucleotides, the CDR3 is TGTGCCAGTAGTAGACGGTATTTCACAGATACGCAGTATTTT.

This clonotype was seen a few times. The junction and the germline gene differ at one end; a read error may be behind it. J is TRBJ2-7 and V is TRBV6-5; 7 bases line up with TRBD1. This CDR3 comprises 11 residues. Germline V gives CDR1 MNHEY, CDR2 SVGAGI. The DNA of the CDR3 is TGTGCCAGCAGTGGCCGGGACAGAGTTGACTTC. Amino acids: CASSGRDRVDF.

The sample holds a few counts of this clonotype. V and J are TRBV7-9 and TRBJ2-1, with D tentatively TRBD1 or TRBD2 (6 bases each). The CDR3 sequence is 16 residues long. Germline-derived CDR1 and CDR2 are SEHNR and FQNEAQ (reference sequence). Trimming cost V 5 bases and J 5 bases, with 19 bases left between them. The chain's CDR3 is CASSATGAVSNNEQFF. The CDR3 region has the DNA TGTGCCAGCAGCGCAACGGGGGCAGTGTCCAACAATGAGCAGTTCTTC. The full variable domain, its missing parts supplied by reference TRBV7-9 and TRBJ2-1, is DTGVSQNPRHKITKRGQNVTFRCDPISEHNRLYWYRQTLGQGPEFLTYFQNEAQLEKSRLLSDRFSAERPKGSFSTLEIQRTEQGDSAMYLCASSATGAVSNNEQFFGPGTRLTVL.

V and J are TRBV30 and TRBJ1-1; 7 bases agree with TRBD1. The CDR3 runs to 14 residues. The V gene end was trimmed by 4 bases and the J gene end by 1 base; junction bases not matched to a gene: 6. CDR1 and CDR2 (germline): GTSNPN, SVGIG (reference sequence). The CDR3 coding sequence is TGTGCCTGGAATCCGGGACAGACGAACACTGAAGCTTTCTTT. Amino acid sequence: CAWNPGQTNTEAFF.

This clonotype rates as medium-sized. This chain connects TRBV29-1 to TRBJ1-2; 7 bases fit TRBD1. The CDR3 sequence is 11 residues long. Germline V gives CDR1 SQVTM, CDR2 ANQGSEA. The chain's CDR3 is CRLDRVRGYTF. The CDR3 DNA follows: TGCAGACTCGACAGGGTAAGGGGCTACACCTTC.

Only a few counts were recorded for this clonotype. The chain couples TRBV6-6 to TRBJ1-3; D gene ambiguous. Per the germline V gene, CDR1 is MNHNY and CDR2 is SVGAGI (reference sequence). The V end lost 7 bases, the J end lost 8 bases, and 9 bases lay between the germline ends. This CDR3 spans 11 amino acids. CDR3 residues: CASTELDTIYF. The DNA of the CDR3 is TGTGCCAGCACAGAGTTGGACACCATATATTTT.

The chain has TRBV5-4 and TRBJ2-5; no definite D call. The V end was cut by 4 bases, the J end by 0 bases, with 13 bases between. In germline, CDR1 is SGHNT, CDR2 YYREEE (reference sequence). This CDR3 has 15 residues. The CDR3 sequence: CASSRPQTDQETQYF. In nucleotides, the CDR3 is TGTGCCAGCAGCAGGCCCCAAACGGACCAAGAGACCCAGTACTTC.

The gene calls are TRBV18 and TRBJ2-1, with 10 bases that match TRBD2. The ends lost 2 bases at V and 5 bases at J; junction bases unmatched: 9. There are 17 residues in the CDR3. CDR1 and CDR2 (germline): KGHSH, LQKENI. CDR3 protein: CASSPWTSGPNHNEQFF. In nucleotides, the CDR3 is TGTGCCAGCTCACCATGGACTAGCGGACCAAACCACAATGAGCAGTTCTTC.

The chain links TRBV7-9 to TRBJ2-6; possibly TRBD1 for D (5 bases). V dropped 1 base and J dropped 2 bases, with 21 bases sitting between them. The CDR3 consists of 20 residues. The germline V gene has CDR1 SEHNR and CDR2 FQNEAQ (reference sequence). The CDR3 nucleotides are TGTGCCAGCAGCTTAGAGAAGTTGGGGCAGAATTATACTGGGGCCAACGTCCTGACTTTC. Amino acids: CASSLEKLGQNYTGANVLTF.

The chain uses TRBV11-2 and TRBJ2-7; D possibly corresponds to TRBD1 (6 bases). Germline loops: CDR1 SGHAT, CDR2 FQNNGV. This CDR3 is 12 amino acids long. V shed 5 bases and J shed 1 base, with 6 bases lying between them. The chain's CDR3 is CASSGQSYEQYF. The CDR3 DNA is TGTGCCAGCAGCGGACAGTCCTACGAGCAGTACTTC.

This clonotype was seen only a few times. V gene TRBV20-1 combines with J gene TRBJ2-7; D may be TRBD1 (5 bases). Per germline, CDR1 DFQATT and CDR2 SNEGSKA (reference sequence). The CDR3 is 13 residues long. V lost 3 bases to trimming and J lost 2 bases, with 11 bases between them. In DNA, the CDR3 is TGCAGTGCTAGCCACAGGATGGCCTACGAGCAGTACTTC. Translating gives CSASHRMAYEQYF.

This clonotype was counted between two and nine times. The V call is TRBV11-2, the J call TRBJ2-7; D is undetermined. With 5 bases removed from V and 4 bases from J, the gap between germline ends came to 9 bases. This CDR3 region has 12 residues. Germline loops: CDR1 SGHAT, CDR2 FQNNGV. The DNA for the CDR3 is TGTGCCAGCAGCCGGACGGGTTACGAGCAGTACTTC. This encodes CASSRTGYEQYF.

V gene TRBV24-1 combines with J gene TRBJ2-1; D not certain. The CDR3 contains 12 residues. V was clipped by 9 bases and J by 2 bases, with 7 bases between them. The germline V gene encodes CDR1 KGHDR and CDR2 SFDVKD. CDR3 sequence reads: CATGVPYNEQFF. The CDR3 DNA reads as TGTGCCACCGGAGTACCCTACAATGAGCAGTTCTTC.

J is TRBJ1-5 and V is TRBV5-5; a possible D gene is TRBD1 (5 bases). With 4 bases removed from V and 4 bases from J, the gap between germline ends came to 18 bases. Germline V gene lookup returns CDR1 SGHKS and CDR2 YYEKEE (reference sequence). The CDR3 covers 16 residues. The CDR3 bases are TGTGCCAGCAGCCTGTTTGCTTGGGGGACGAATCAGCCCCAGCATTTT. This sequence encodes CASSLFAWGTNQPQHF.

The chain combines TRBV6-1 with TRBJ2-7; D gene unclear. V was clipped by 4 bases and J by 0 bases, with 10 bases between them. Germline-derived CDR1 and CDR2 are MNHNS and SASEGT. The CDR3 totals 14 residues. CDR3 in DNA: TGTGCCAGCAGTGCAGTCATTAGCTCCTACGAGCAGTACTTC. Its translation: CASSAVISSYEQYF.

V gene TRBV27 combines with J gene TRBJ1-1, with D maybe TRBD1 (5 bases). The CDR3 contains 15 residues. CDR1 is MNHEY, CDR2 SMNVEV, per germline (reference sequence). Trimming stripped 2 bases from V and 4 bases from J, with 14 bases between. This chain's CDR3 is CASSLKGPVGTEAFF. CDR3 nucleotides: TGTGCCAGCAGTTTAAAGGGGCCTGTGGGCACTGAAGCTTTCTTT.